This T cell receptor beta chain was sequenced in a study of immune reconstitution after stem cell transplant in scleroderma. The CDR3 totals 15 residues. CDR1 and CDR2 (germline): MDHEN, SYDVKM. V lost 4 bases and J lost 0, with 12 bases in between. TCRdb reanalysed the RT-PCR reads using MiXCR and keeps one entry per CDR3 protein. This sample carries approximately 5,000 distinct CDR3 sequences, 8.5% of them seen once, and the ten largest clones take 4% to 5%. The rearrangement uses TRBV28 and TRBJ2-5, with D possibly TRBD2 on 7 matching bases. The specimen was taken before or after autologous hematopoietic stem cell transplantation (not recorded which). The clonotype comes from a male donor with systemic sclerosis. CDR3: CASSSVGGHQETQYF. In nucleotides, the CDR3 is TGTGCCAGCAGTTCGGTCGGGGGGCACCAAGAGACCCAGTACTTC.